The 3 T cell receptor beta chains below come from one sample, sequenced in a study of T cell responses to AZD1222 COVID-19 vaccine. Data came from immunoSEQ multiplex PCR; TCRdb stores just in-frame clones and leaves some out. Among roughly 110,000 clones listed, 90% were seen once. Sequencing was performed on peripheral blood, taken 28 days after the second AZD1222 dose. These receptors all stem from an adult who received the AZD1222 COVID-19 vaccine.

DNA of the CDR3: TGCGCCAGCAGCCGGGACAGGGGTAGTGGACCCCTCCACTTT. It specifies CASSRDRGSGPLHF. V usage is TRBV5-1 and J usage is TRBJ1-6; 10 nucleotides agree with TRBD1. Per germline, CDR1 SGHRS and CDR2 YFSETQ. CDR3 length: 14 amino acids. The V segment lost 4 bases and the J segment 12 bases; nucleotides outside the gene matches: 7.

CDR3 protein: CSVDGRESADTQYF. The DNA of the CDR3 is TGCAGCGTTGATGGCAGGGAGAGCGCAGATACGCAGTATTTT. The chain couples TRBV29-1 to TRBJ2-3; either TRBD1 or TRBD2 may supply D (5 bases each). The CDR3 has 14 residues. Germline V CDR1 and CDR2: SQVTM, ANQGSEA. Trimming removed 3 bases at V and 4 bases at J, with 14 bases between.

The chain recombines TRBV27 with TRBJ2-4; perhaps TRBD2 as D (6 bases). The CDR3 spans 16 residues. V lost 8 bases and J 0 bases, leaving 17 bases between the germline ends. Germline assignment: CDR1 MNHEY and CDR2 SMNVEV (reference sequence). As DNA, the CDR3 is TGTGCCAGCGGGCGGACTGGGGGGATAGCCAAAAACATTCAGTACTTC. It is translated as CASGRTGGIAKNIQYF.